The 4 T cell receptor beta chains given below trace back to one sample, sequenced in a study of T-cell memory formation after mild COVID-19. In TCRdb, the 5' RACE reads were re-called with MiXCR into one record per CDR3 protein. The sample contains more than 350,000 distinct CDR3 sequences, about 15% of which appear only once. Sequenced input: PBMCs or a T cell subset sorted from them (not recorded which). These receptors were collected from a man between 18 and 35 years old who had mild COVID-19 (a few samples of this study predate the infection). Cell type and time point are not known.

Only a few counts were recorded for this clonotype. The rearrangement joins TRBV5-1 to TRBJ1-2; 8 positions match TRBD1. The length of the CDR3 is 15 residues. V lost 2 bases to trimming and J lost 3 bases; unmatched junction nucleotides: 6. From germline, CDR1 is SGHRS and CDR2 YFSETQ. Written as DNA, the CDR3 is TGCGCCAGCAGCTTCGGGACAGGTGGGGACTATGGCTACACCTTC. Protein sequence: CASSFGTGGDYGYTF.

The chain employs TRBV9 and TRBJ2-3; no clear D gene. The CDR3 length is 14 residues. Germline values: CDR1 SGDLS, CDR2 YYNGEE. V was pared by 0 bases and J by 5 bases, with 10 bases between. CDR3 DNA sequence: TGTGCCAGCAGCGTAGAGGGCTTCTTAGATACGCAGTATTTT. This sequence encodes CASSVEGFLDTQYF.

This clonotype was counted between two and nine times. This chain links TRBV5-5 with TRBJ1-2, with unresolved D. This CDR3 has 13 amino acids. Germline V lookup: CDR1 SGHKS, CDR2 YYEKEE (reference sequence). Trimming stripped 3 bases from V and 5 bases from J, with 11 bases between. CDR3 nucleotides: TGTGCCAGCAGCTCAATACGGGCTTATGGCTACACCTTC. This translates into CASSSIRAYGYTF.

The rearrangement joins TRBV5-1 to TRBJ1-1, with 7 bases that match TRBD1. The CDR3 extends over 17 amino acids. J lost 0 bases, V lost 4 bases, and 12 bases had no gene match. Germline V CDR1 and CDR2: SGHRS, YFSETQ. The CDR3, as DNA: TGCGCCAGCAGCCCTTGGGACAGTGCCCACCTGAACACTGAAGCTTTCTTT. Translating gives CASSPWDSAHLNTEAFF.